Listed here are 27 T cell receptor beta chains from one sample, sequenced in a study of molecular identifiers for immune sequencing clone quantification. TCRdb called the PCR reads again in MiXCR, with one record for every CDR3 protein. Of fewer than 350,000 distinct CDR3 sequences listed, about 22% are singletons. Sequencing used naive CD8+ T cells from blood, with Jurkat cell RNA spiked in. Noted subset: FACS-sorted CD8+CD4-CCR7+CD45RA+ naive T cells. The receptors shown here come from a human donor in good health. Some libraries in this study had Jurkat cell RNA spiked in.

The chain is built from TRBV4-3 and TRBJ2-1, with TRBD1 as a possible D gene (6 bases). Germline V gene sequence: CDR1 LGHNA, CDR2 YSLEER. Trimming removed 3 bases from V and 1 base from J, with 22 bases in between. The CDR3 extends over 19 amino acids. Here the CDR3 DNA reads TGCGCCAGCAGCCAGGATTTTCTCCCAGGGGCTAGGTCCTACAATGAGCAGTTCTTC. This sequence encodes CASSQDFLPGARSYNEQFF.

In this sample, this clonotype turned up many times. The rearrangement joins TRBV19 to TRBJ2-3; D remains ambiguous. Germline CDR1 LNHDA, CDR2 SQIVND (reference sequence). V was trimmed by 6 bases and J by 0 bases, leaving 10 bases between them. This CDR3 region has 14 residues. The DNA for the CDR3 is TGTGCCAGTAGGGGTGAGACTAGCACAGATACGCAGTATTTT. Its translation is CASRGETSTDTQYF.

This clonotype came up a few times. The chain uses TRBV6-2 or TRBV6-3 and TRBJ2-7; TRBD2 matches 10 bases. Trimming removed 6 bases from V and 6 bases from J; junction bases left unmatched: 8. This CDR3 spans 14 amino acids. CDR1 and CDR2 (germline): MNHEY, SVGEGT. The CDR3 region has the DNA TGTGCCAGCAGGCCAGCGGGGGGGCAAGTCGAGCAGTACTTC. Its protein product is CASRPAGGQVEQYF.

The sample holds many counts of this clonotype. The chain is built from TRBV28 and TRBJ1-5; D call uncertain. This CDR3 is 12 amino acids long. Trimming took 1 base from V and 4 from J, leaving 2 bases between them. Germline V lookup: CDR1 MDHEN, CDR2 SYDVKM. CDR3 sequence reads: CASSLYNQPQHF. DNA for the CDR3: TGTGCCAGCAGTTTATATAATCAGCCCCAGCATTTT.

CDR3 coding DNA: TGTGCCAGTAGTTGGGGACAGATTAACACCGGGGAGCTGTTTTTT. Translated, it gives CASSWGQINTGELFF. The V gene is TRBV19, the J gene TRBJ2-2; 7 nucleotides agree with TRBD1. This CDR3 has 15 amino acids. Germline V gene sequence: CDR1 LNHDA, CDR2 SQIVND (reference sequence). J lost 2 bases, V lost 5 bases, and 5 bases had no gene match.

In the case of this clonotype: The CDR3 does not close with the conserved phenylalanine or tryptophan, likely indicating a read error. Here the CDR3 DNA reads TGTGCCAGCAGTTCGGGGACCTACGAGCAGTACATC. This sequence encodes CASSSGTYEQYI. The J gene is TRBJ2-7, the V gene TRBV12-3 or TRBV12-4, with D perhaps matching TRBD2 (5 bases). Trimming stripped 4 bases from V and 2 bases from J, with 6 bases between. The CDR3 totals 12 residues.

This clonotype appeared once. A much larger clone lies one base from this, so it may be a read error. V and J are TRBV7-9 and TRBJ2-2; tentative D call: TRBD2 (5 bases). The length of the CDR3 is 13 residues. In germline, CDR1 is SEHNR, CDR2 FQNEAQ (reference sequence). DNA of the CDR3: TGTGCCAGCAGCTCTGGCGGGCCCGGGGAGCCGTTTTTT. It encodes CASSSGGPGEPFF.

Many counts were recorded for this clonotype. The CDR3: CASSATGVDSNQPQHF. In DNA, the CDR3 is TGTGCCAGCAGCGCCACAGGAGTCGATAGCAATCAGCCCCAGCATTTT. The chain carries TRBV5-6 and TRBJ1-5; a possible D gene is TRBD1 (5 bases). The V and J ends lost 4 bases and 0 bases respectively, with 14 bases between them. The germline CDR1 and CDR2 sequences are SGHDT and YYEEEE. This CDR3 has 16 residues.

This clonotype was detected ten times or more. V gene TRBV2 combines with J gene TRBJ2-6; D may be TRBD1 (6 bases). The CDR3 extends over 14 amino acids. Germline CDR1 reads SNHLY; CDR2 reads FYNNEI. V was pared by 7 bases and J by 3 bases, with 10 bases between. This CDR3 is CASNRDGGANVLTF. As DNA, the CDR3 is TGTGCCAGCAACAGGGATGGTGGGGCCAACGTCCTGACTTTC.

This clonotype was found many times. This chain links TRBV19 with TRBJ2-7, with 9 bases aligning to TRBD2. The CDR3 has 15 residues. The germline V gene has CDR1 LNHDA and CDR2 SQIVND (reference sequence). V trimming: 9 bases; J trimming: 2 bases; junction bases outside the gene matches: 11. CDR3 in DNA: TGTGCCAGCCAGCCCAGCGGGGGGAACCCCTACGAGCAGTACTTC. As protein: CASQPSGGNPYEQYF.

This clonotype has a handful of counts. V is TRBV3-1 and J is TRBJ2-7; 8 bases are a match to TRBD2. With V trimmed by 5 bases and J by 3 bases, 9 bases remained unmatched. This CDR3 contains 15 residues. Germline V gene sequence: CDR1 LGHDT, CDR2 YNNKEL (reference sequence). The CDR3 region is CASSSRLANDYEQYF. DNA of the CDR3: TGTGCCAGCAGCTCCCGACTAGCGAACGACTACGAGCAGTACTTC.

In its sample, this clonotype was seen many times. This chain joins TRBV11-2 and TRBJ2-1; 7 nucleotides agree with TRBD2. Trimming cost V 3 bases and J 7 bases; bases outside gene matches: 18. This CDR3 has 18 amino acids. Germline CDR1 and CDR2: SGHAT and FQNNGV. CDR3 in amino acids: CASSFPFSAGETRNEQFF. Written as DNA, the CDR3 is TGTGCCAGCAGCTTTCCTTTCTCGGCGGGAGAGACAAGGAATGAGCAGTTCTTC. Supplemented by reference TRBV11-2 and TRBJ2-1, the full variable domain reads EAGVAQSPRYKIIEKRQSVAFWCNPISGHATLYWYQQILGQGPKLLIQFQNNGVVDDSQLPKDRFSAERLKGVDSTLKIQPAKLEDSAVYLCASSFPFSAGETRNEQFFGPGTRLTVL.

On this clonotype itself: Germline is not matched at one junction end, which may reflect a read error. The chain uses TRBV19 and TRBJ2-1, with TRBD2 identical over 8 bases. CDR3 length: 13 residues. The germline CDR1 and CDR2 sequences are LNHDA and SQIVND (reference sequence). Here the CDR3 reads CASSRGGYNGQFF. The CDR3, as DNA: TGTGCCAGTAGTCGGGGGGGATACAATGGGCAGTTCTTC.

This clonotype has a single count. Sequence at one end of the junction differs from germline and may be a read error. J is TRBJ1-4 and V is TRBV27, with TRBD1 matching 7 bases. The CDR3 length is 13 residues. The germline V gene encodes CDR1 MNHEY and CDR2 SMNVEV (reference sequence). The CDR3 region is CVSSHGTVEKLFF. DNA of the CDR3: TGTGTCAGCAGTCATGGGACAGTTGAAAAACTGTTTTTT.

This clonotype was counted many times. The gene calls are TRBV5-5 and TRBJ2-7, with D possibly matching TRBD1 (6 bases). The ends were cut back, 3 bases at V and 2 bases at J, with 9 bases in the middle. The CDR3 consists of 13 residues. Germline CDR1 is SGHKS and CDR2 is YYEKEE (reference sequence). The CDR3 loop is CASSWTATYEQYF. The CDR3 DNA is TGTGCCAGCAGCTGGACAGCCACCTACGAGCAGTACTTC.

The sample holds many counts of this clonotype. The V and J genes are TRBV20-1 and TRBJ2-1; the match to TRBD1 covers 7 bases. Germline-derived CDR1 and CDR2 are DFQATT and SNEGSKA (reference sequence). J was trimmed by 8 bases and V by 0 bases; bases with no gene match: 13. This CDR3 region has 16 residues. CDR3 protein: CSARDFRDSGLDEQFF. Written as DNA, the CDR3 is TGCAGTGCTAGAGACTTCCGGGACAGTGGTCTTGATGAGCAGTTCTTC.

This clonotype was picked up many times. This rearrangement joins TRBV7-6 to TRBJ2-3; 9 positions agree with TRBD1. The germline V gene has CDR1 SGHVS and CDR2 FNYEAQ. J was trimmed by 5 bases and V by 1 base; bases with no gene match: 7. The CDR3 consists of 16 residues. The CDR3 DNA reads TGTGCCAGCAGCTTAGTCCGGCGACAGGGGGTAGATACGCAGTATTTT. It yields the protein CASSLVRRQGVDTQYF.

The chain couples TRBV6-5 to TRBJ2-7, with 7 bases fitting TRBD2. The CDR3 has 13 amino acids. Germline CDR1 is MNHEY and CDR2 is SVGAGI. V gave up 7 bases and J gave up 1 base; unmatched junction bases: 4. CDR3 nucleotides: TGTGCCAGCATTGGGGGGGGGTCCTACGAGCAGTACTTC. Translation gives CASIGGGSYEQYF.

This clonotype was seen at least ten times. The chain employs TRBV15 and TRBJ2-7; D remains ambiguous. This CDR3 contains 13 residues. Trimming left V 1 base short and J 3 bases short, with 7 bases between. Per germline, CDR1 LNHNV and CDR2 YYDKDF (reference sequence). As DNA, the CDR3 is TGTGCCACCAGCAGAGTTCTGGACTACGAGCAGTACTTC. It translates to CATSRVLDYEQYF.

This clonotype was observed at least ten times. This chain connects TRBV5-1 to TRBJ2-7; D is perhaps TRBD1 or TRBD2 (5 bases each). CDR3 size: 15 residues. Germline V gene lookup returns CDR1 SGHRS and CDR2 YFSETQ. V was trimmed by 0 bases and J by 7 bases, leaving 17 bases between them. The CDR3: CASSLATRGAGEQYF. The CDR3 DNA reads TGCGCCAGCAGCTTGGCTACACGAGGGGCAGGTGAGCAGTACTTC.

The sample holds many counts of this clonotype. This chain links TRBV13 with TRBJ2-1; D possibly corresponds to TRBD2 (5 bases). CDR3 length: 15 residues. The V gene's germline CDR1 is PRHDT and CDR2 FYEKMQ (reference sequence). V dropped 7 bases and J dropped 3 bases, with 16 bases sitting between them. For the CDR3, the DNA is TGTGCCAGCACCACTGAGGGCCTCGACTACAATGAGCAGTTCTTC. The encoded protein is CASTTEGLDYNEQFF.

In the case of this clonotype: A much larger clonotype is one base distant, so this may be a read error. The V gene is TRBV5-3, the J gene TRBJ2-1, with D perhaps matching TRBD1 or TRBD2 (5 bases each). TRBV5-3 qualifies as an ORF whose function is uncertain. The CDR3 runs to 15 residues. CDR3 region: CASSLAGTTYNEQSF. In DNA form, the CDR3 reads TGTGCCAGCAGCTTGGCCGGGACGACCTACAATGAGCAGTCCTTC.

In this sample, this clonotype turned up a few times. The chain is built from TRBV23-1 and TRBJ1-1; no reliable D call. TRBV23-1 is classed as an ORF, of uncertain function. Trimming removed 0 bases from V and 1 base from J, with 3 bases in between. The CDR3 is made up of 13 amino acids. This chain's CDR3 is CASSQSRNTEAFF. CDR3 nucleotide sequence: TGCGCCAGCAGTCAATCGCGGAACACTGAAGCTTTCTTT.

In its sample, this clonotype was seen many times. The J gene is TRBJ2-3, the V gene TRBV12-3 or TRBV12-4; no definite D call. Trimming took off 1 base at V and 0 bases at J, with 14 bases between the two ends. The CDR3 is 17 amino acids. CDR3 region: CASSLVQPSASTDTQYF. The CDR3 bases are TGTGCCAGCAGTTTAGTCCAGCCGAGTGCTAGCACAGATACGCAGTATTTT.

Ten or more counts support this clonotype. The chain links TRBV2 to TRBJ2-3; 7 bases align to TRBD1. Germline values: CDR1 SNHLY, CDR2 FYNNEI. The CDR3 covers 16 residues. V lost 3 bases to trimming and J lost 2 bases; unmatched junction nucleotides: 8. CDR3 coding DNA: TGTGCCAGCAGTGAGTCCAGGGGGATTTTCACAGATACGCAGTATTTT. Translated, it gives CASSESRGIFTDTQYF.

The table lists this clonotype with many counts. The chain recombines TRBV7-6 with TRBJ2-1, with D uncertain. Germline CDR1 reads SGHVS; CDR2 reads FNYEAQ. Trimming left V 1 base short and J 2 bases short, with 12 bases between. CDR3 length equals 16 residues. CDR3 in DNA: TGTGCCAGCAGCTTAGTTCTGGGGTCGACCTACAATGAGCAGTTCTTC. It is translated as CASSLVLGSTYNEQFF.

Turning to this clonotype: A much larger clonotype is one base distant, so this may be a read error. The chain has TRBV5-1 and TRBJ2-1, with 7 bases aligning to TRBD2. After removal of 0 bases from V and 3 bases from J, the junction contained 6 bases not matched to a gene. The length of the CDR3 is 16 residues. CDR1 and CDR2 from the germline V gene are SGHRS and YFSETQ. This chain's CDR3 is CASSLDQRGSYNEQFF. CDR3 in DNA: TGCGCCAGCAGCTTGGATCAGCGGGGAAGCTACAATGAGCAGTTCTTC.